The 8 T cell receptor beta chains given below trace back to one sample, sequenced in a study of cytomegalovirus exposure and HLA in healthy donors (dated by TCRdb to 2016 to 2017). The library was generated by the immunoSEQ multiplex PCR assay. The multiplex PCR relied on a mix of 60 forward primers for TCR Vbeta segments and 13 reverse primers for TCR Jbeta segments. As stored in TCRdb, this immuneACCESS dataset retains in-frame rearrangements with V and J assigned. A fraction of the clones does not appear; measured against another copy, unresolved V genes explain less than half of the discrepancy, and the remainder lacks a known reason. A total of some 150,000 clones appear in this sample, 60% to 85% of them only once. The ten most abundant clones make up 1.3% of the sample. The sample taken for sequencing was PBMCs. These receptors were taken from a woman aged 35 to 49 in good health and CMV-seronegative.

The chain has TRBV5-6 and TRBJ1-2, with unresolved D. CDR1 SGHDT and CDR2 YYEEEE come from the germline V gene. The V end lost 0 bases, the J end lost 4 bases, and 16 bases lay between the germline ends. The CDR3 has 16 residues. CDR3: CASSLGVSKSGYGYTF. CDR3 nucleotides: TGTGCCAGCAGCTTGGGGGTCTCGAAATCGGGCTATGGCTACACCTTC.

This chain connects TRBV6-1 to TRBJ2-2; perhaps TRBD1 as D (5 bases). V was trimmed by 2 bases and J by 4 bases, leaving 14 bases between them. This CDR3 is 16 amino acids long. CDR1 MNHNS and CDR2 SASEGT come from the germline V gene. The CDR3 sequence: CASSEQGRVSTGELFF. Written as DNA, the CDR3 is TGTGCCAGCAGTGAACAGGGCAGGGTGAGCACCGGGGAGCTGTTTTTT.

Written as DNA, the CDR3 is TGTGCCAGCTCACTGGGACAGGGAACTAATGAAAAACTGTTTTTT. Its protein is CASSLGQGTNEKLFF. The chain uses TRBV18 and TRBJ1-4; 9 bases map to TRBD1. Germline trimming cut 4 bases from V and 1 base from J; bases unmatched to any gene: 1. The CDR3 has 15 amino acids. Germline V gene sequence: CDR1 KGHSH, CDR2 LQKENI.

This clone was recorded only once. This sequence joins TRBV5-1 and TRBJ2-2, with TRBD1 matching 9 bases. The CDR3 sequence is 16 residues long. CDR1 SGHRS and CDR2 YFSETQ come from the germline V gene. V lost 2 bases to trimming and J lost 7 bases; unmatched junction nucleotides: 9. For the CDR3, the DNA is TGCGCCAGCAGCTTTACAGGGGGCGAAGATGGCGGGGAGCTGTTTTTT. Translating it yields CASSFTGGEDGGELFF.

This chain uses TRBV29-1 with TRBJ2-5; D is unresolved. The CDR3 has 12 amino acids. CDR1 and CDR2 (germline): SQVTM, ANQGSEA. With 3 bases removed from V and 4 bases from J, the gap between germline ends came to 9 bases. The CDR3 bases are TGCAGCGTTGACTGGGCCCCAGAGACCCAGTACTTC. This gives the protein CSVDWAPETQYF.

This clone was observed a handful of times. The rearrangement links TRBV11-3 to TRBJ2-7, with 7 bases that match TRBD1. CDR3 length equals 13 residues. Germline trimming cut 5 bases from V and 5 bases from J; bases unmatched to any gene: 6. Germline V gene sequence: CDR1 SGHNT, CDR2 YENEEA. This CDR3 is CASSTGARDEQYF. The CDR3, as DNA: TGTGCCAGCAGCACAGGGGCGAGGGACGAGCAGTACTTC.

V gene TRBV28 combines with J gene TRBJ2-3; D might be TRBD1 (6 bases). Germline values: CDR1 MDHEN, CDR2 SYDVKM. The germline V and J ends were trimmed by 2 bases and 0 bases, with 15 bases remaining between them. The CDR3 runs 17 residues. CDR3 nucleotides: TGTGCCAGCAGTTTAGGGCCGGTAGGACAGAGCACAGATACGCAGTATTTT. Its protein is CASSLGPVGQSTDTQYF.

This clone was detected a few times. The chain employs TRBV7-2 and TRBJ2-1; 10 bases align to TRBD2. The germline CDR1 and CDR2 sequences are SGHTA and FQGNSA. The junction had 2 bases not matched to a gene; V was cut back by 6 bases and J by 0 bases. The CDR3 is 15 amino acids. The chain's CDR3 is CASSSGGSSYNEQFF. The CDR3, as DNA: TGTGCCAGCAGTAGCGGGGGGAGCTCCTACAATGAGCAGTTCTTC.